The rows below give T cell receptor beta chains drawn from one sample of a study of cytomegalovirus exposure and HLA in healthy donors. Clones were sequenced by immunoSEQ multiplex PCR, and TCRdb holds only the in-frame ones, with some missing. Of approximately 140,000 clones in the sample, 80% to 90% were seen once. Sequenced sample: PBMCs. Receptors were obtained from a woman aged 25 to 39 in good health and CMV-seronegative. Each CDR3 is given with its conserved first and last residue.

TRBJ1-6,TRBV7-2,CASSPGTQNSPLHF
TRBJ2-3,TRBV9,CASSIGQGRTSTDTQYF
TRBJ1-1,TRBV2,CASGNGRLNTEAFF
TRBJ2-7,TRBV7-9,CASSSQDRKQYF
TRBJ1-4,TRBV6-6,CASGGWTNEKLFF
TRBJ1-1,TRBV6-5,CASRAEWGYTEAFF
TRBJ1-1,TRBV19,CASSMGSTGNTEAFF
TRBJ1-4,TRBV7-6,CASSPTGTGGEKLFF
TRBJ2-2,TRBV25-1,CASSEPGTRTGELFF
TRBJ2-5,TRBV10-3,CAIRAGETQYF
TRBJ1-6,TRBV19,CASRALTGPNSPLHF
TRBJ1-6,TRBV9,CASSPVDTSPLHF
TRBJ2-2,TRBV18,CATKTGHLNTGELFF
TRBJ2-7,TRBV6-5,CASSYSPGLAYEQYF
TRBJ2-3,TRBV7-8,CASKGGGRSTDTQYF
TRBJ1-6,TRBV6-6,CASRKQGGDNSPLHF
TRBJ1-2,TRBV6-5,CASTRGPTGYTF
TRBJ1-2,TRBV7-9,CASRDTSGGGYTF
TRBJ2-3,TRBV6-1,CASSERPGGRDTQYF
TRBJ1-2,TRBV6-1,CASRGDRAYGYTF
TRBJ1-1,TRBV7-2,CASSGGRFNTEAFF
TRBJ2-5,TRBV7-9,CASSFTGGRVSWETQYF
TRBJ2-1,TRBV10-1,CASSPGGPGNEQFF
TRBJ2-5,TRBV7-2,CASSLGTSGGSKGETQYF
TRBJ2-3,TRBV6-6,CASSLMGGGPRLTQYF
TRBJ1-2,TRBV5-4,CASSLDTGSFGYTF
TRBJ1-1,TRBV6-1,CASSDQGLGEAFF
TRBJ1-2,TRBV5-1,CASSFLSRGGSGYTF
TRBJ2-3,TRBV4-3,CASSQFVTDTQYF
TRBJ1-2,TRBV4-3,CASSQSRQQWYGYTF
TRBJ2-2,TRBV19,CASTQDLASGGATGELFF
TRBJ2-1,TRBV6-5,CASSYSVLYLNEQFF
TRBJ2-1,TRBV15,CATSPGTGTYNEQFF
TRBJ2-7,TRBV5-1,CASSLLAGGGYEQYF
TRBJ2-5,TRBV19,CATSGRGETQYF
TRBJ2-5,TRBV5-1,CASSLLTGTQETQYF
TRBJ2-5,TRBV5-4,CASSPLSSGGETQYF
TRBJ1-1,TRBV19,CASSILPSGLNTEAFF
TRBJ1-6,TRBV6-5,CATTIRDINSPLHF
TRBJ1-2,TRBV10-3,CAIGAGQGRYGYTF
TRBJ2-5,TRBV27,CASSLSRQGFEETQYF
TRBJ2-3,TRBV18,CASSPSGTENTDTQYF
TRBJ1-2,TRBV2,CASSGRQPFYGYTF
TRBJ2-4,TRBV11-2,CASSLVGPMNIQYF
TRBJ2-3,TRBV5-1,CASSPGTGSDTQYF
TRBJ1-2,TRBV5-4,CASSAGRDTTNYGYTF
TRBJ1-1,TRBV30,CAWSGGQPNTEAFF
TRBJ2-5,TRBV27,CASSPGDFQETQYF
TRBJ2-2,TRBV5-1,CASSPGTGINTGELFF
TRBJ2-2,TRBV2,CASRIGGARTGELFF
TRBJ2-6,TRBV7-9,CASSSGGGDDSGANVLTF
TRBJ2-2,TRBV10-1,CASSDAWGGAGTGELFF
TRBJ1-2,TRBV6-5,CASSYKDSSYGYTF
TRBJ1-5,TRBV18,CASSPGAGDQPQHF
TRBJ1-6,TRBV5-1,CASSLQVGSPLHF
TRBJ1-2,TRBV9,CASSAGDPPPYNGGYTF
TRBJ1-5,TRBV6-1,CASRGLPRQPQHF